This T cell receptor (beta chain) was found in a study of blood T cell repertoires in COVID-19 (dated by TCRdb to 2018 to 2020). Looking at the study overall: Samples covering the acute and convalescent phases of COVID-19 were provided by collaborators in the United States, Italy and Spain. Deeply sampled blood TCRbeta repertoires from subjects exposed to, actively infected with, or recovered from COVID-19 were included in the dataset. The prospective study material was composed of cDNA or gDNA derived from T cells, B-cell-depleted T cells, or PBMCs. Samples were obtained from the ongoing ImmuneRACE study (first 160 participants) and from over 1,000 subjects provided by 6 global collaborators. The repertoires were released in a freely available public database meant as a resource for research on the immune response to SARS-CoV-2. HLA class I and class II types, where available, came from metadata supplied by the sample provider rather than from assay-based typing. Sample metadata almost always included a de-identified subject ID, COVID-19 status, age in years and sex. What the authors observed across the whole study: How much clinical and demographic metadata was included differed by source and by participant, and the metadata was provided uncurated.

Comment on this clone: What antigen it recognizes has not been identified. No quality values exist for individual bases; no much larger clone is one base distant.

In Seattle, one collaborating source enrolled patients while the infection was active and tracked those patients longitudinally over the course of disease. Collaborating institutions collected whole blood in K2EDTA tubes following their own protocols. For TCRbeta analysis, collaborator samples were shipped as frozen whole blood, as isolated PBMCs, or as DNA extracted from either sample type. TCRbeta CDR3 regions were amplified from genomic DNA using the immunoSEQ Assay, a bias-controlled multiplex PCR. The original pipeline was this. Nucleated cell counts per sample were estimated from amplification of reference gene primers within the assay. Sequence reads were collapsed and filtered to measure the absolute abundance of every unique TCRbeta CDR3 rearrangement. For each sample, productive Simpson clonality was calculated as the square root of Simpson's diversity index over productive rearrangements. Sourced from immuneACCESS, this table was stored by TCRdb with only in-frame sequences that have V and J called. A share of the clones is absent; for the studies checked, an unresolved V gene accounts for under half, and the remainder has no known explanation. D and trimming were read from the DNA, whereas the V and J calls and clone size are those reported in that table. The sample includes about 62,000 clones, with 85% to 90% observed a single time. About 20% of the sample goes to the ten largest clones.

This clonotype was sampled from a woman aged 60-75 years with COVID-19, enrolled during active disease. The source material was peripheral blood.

The bases are TGTGCCAGCAGTCGCGGGGACCGCTACGAGCAGTACTTC. Its protein product is CASSRGDRYEQYF. Recombination joined TRBV6-5 with TRBJ2-7, with TRBD2 perhaps the D gene, on 6 matching bases. Measured from the cysteine to the phenylalanine, the CDR3 is 13 residues long. Only the CDR3 region is kept as DNA, spanning 39 bases read in frame from base 1. From the germline V gene, CDR1 is MNHEY and CDR2 is SVGAGI. Relative to germline, V is 5 bases shorter and J is 3 bases shorter, with 11 bases between their ends.